This T cell receptor beta chain was profiled in a study of blood T cell repertoires in COVID-19. Sequencing was performed with immunoSEQ multiplex PCR; in TCRdb, only in-frame clones are kept and a portion is missing. The sample has fewer than 300,000 clones, around 89% seen once; the top ten hold approximately 6%. This CDR3 contains 14 residues. Germline CDR1 is SNHLY and CDR2 is FYNNEI. Trimming left V 2 bases short and J 4 bases short, with 12 bases between. V is TRBV2 and J is TRBJ2-7, with D maybe TRBD2 (5 bases). The sequencing input was peripheral blood. This TCR was recovered from a woman aged 45 to 65 with COVID-19, enrolled during active disease. DNA of the CDR3: TGTGCCAGCAGTGAATCGGGATACCGGTACGAGCAGTACTTC. This gives the protein CASSESGYRYEQYF.